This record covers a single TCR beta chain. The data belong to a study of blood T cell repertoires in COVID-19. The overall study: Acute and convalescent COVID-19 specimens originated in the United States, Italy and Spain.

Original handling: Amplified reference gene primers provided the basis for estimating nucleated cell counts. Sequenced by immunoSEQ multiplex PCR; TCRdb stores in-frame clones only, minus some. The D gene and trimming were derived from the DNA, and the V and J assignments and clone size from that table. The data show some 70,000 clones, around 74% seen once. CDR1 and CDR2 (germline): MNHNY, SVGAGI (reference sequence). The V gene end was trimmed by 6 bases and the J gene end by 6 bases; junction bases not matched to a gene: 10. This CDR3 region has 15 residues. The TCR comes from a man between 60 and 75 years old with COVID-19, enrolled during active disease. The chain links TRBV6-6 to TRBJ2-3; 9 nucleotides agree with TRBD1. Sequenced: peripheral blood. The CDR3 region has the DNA TGTGCCAGCAGACCCCCGGGACAGGGCCGGGATACGCAGTATTTT. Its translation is CASRPPGQGRDTQYF.